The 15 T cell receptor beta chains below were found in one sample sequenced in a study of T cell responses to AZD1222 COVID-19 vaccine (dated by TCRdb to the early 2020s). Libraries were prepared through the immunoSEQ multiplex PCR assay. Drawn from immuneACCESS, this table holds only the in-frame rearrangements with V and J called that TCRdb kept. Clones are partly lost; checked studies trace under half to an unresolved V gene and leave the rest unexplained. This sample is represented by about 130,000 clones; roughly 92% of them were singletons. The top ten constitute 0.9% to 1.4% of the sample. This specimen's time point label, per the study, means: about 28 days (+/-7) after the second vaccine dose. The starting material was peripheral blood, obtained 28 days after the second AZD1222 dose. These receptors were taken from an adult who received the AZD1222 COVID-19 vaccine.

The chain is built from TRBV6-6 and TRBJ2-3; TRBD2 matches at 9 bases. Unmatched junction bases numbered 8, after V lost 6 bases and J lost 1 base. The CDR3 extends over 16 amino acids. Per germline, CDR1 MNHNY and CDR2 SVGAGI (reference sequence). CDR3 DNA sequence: TGTGCCAGCAGCCCAGGACTAGCGCAAGGCACAGATACGCAGTATTTT. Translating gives CASSPGLAQGTDTQYF.

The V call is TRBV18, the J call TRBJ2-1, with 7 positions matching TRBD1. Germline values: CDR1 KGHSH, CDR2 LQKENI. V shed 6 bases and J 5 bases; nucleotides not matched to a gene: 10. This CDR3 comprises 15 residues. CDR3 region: CASSARDRTNNEQFF. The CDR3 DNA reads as TGTGCCAGCTCCGCTCGGGACAGAACAAACAATGAGCAGTTCTTC.

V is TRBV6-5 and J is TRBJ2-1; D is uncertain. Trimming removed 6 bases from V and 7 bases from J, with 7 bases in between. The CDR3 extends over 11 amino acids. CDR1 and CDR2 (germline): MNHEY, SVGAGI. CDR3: CASRMDNEQFF. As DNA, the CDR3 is TGTGCCAGCAGGATGGATAATGAGCAGTTCTTC.

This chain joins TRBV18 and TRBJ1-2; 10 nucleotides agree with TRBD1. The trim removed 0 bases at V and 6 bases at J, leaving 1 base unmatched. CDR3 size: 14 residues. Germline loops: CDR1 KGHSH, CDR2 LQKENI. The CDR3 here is CASSPPDRGNGYTF. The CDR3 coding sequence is TGTGCCAGCTCACCACCGGACAGGGGGAATGGCTACACCTTC. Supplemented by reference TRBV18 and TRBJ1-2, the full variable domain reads NAGVMQNPRHLVRRRGQEARLRCSPMKGHSHVYWYRQLPEEGLKFMVYLQKENIIDESGMPKERFSAEFPKEGPSILRIQQVVRGDSAAYFCASSPPDRGNGYTFGSGTRLTVV.

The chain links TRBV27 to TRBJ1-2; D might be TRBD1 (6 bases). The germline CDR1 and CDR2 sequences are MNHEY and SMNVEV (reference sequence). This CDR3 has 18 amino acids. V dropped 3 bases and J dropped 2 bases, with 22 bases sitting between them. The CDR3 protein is CASSFLTQGQRGNYGYTF. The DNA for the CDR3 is TGTGCCAGCAGTTTCCTTACTCAGGGACAACGAGGCAACTATGGCTACACCTTC.

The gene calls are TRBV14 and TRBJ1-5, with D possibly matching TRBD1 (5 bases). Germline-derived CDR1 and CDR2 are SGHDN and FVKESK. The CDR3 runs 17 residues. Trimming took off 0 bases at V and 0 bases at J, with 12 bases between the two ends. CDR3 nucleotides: TGTGCCAGCAGCCAAGAAGCAGGGACTCCTAGCAATCAGCCCCAGCATTTT. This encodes CASSQEAGTPSNQPQHF.

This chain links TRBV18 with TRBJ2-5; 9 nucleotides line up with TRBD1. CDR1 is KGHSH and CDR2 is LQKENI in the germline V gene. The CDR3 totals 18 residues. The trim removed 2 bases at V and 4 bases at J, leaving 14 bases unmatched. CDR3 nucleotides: TGTGCCAGCTCACCAAGTCTTCCGGGGACAGGGAATTTAGAGACCCAGTACTTC. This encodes CASSPSLPGTGNLETQYF.

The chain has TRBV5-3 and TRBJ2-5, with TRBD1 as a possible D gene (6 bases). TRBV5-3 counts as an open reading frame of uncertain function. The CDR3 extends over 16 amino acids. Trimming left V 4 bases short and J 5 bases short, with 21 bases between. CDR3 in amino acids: CARSLDSGHLGETQYF. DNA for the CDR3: TGTGCCAGAAGCCTGGACTCGGGACACCTGGGGGAGACCCAGTACTTC.

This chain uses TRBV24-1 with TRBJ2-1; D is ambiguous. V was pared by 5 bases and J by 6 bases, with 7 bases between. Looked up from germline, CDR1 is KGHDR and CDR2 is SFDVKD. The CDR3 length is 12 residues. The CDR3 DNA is TGTGCCACCAGTGCCAGGTCCAATGAGCAGTTCTTC. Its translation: CATSARSNEQFF.

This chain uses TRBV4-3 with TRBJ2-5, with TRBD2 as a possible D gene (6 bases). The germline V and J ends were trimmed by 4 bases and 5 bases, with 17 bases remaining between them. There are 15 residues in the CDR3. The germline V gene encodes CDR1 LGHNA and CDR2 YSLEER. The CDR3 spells CASSPQMEGWETQYF. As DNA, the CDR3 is TGCGCCAGCAGCCCCCAAATGGAGGGCTGGGAGACCCAGTACTTC.

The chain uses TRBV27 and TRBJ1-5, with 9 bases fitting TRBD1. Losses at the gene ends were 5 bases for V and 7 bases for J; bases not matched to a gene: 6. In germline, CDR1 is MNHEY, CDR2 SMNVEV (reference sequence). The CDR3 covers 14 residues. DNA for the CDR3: TGTGCCAGCAGTGAACAGGGGGCGAGCCAGCCCCAGCATTTT. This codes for CASSEQGASQPQHF.

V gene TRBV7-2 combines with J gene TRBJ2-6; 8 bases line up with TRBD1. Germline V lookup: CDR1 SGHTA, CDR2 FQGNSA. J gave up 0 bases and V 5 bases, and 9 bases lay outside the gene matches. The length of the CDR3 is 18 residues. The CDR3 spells CASSVSGTGSSGANVLTF. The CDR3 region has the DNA TGTGCCAGCAGCGTCTCCGGGACAGGAAGCTCTGGGGCCAACGTCCTGACTTTC.

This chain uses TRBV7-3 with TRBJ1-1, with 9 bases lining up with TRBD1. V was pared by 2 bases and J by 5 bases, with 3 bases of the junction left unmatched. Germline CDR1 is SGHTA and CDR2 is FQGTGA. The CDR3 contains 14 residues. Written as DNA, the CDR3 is TGTGCCAGCAGCTTAGGGGACAGGGTTACTGAAGCTTTCTTT. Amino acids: CASSLGDRVTEAFF.

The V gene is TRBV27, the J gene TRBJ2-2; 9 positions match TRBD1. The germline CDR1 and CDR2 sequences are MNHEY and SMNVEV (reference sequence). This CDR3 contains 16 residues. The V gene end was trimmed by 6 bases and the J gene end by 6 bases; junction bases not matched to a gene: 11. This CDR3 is CASRTQGQGFSGELFF. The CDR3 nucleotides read TGTGCCAGCAGGACCCAAGGACAGGGGTTCTCCGGGGAGCTGTTTTTT.

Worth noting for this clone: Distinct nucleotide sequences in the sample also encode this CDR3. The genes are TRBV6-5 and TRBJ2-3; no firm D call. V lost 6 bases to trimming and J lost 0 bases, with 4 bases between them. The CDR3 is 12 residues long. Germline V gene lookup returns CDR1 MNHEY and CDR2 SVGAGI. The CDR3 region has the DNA TGTGCCAGCAGGACTAGCACAGATACGCAGTATTTT. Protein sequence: CASRTSTDTQYF.